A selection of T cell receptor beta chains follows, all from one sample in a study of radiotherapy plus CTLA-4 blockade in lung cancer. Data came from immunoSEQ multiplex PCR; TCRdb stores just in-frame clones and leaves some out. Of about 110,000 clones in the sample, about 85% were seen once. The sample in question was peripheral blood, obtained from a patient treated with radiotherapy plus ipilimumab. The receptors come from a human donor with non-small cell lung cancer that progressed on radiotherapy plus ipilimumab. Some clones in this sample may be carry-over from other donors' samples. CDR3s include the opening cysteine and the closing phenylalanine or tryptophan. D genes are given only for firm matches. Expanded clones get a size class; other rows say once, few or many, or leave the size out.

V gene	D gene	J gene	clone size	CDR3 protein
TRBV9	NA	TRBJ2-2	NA	CASSKELGRQYTGELFF
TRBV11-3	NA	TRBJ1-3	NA	CASQPRIKQEINSGNTIYF
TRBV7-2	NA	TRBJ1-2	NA	CASSSTGSDYGYTF
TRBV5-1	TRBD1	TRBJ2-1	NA	CASSRQGGNEQFF
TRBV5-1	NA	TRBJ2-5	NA	CASSPPQGETQYF
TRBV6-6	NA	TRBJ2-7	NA	CASTGEKYEQYF
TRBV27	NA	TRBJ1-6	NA	CASSRTGRSSYNSPLHF
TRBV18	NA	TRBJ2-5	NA	CASSPLYQETQYF
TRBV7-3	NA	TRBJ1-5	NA	CASSRTGGNQPQHF
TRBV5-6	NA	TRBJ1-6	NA	CASSLAVGGSPLHF
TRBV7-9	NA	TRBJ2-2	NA	CASSLVEGAGTGELFF
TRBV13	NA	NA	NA	CASRPTPTNTGELFF
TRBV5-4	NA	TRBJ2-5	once	CASSSGSPLWEQYF
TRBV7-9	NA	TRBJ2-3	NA	CASSFSGAVGDTQYF
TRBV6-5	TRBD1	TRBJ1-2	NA	CASSPGTGVGYGYTF
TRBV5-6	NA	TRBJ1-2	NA	CASSHWEGPYGYTF
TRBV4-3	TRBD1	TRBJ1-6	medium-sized	CASSLLYRGLGNSPLHF
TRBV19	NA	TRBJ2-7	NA	CASSLDSGYEQYF
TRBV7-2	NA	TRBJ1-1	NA	CASSFSGRNTEAFF
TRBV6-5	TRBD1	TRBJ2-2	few	CASSYVAGGDTGELFF
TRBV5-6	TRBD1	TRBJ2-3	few	CASSQGQGLLDTQYF
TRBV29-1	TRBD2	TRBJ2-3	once	CSASGGNTDTQYF
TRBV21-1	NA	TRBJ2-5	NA	CASSTREGCQETQYF
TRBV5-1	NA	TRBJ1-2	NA	CASSIDPRNYGYTF
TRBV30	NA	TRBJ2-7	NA	CAWSVGQGSLEQYF
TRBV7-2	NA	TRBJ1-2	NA	CASSFGAGAGGYTF
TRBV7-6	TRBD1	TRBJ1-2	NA	CASSLGQGYGYTF
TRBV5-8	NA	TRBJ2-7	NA	CASSLPRAYEQYF
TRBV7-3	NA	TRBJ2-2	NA	CASSPRVGQGSGELFF
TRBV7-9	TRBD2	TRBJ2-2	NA	CASSLAAGGSGELFF
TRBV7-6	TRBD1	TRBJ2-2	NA	CASSPLGRGRAGELFF
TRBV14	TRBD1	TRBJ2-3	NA	CASRALRGRGQGTDTQYF
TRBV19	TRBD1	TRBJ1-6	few	CASSPQQGALHF
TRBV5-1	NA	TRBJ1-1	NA	CASSLPGLSSEAFF
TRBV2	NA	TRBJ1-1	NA	CASRQGNTEAFF
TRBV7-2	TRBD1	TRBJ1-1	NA	CASSIDRARNTEAFF
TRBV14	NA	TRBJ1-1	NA	CASSQDWVTEAFF
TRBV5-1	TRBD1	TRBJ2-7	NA	CASSSRQGFSYEQYF
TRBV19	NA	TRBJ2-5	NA	CASSTHRHLRETQYF
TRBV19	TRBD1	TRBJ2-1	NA	CASSREWDRPYNEQFF
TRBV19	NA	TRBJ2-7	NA	CASSETGSSYEQYF
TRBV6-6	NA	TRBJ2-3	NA	CASSYSDTQYF